The 21 T cell receptor beta chains listed next were all sequenced from one sample in a study of blood T cells in healthy people across ages. A second PCR, run for roughly 7 to 12 cycles, used a sample-barcoded 5' primer plus a J-beta primer mix. TCRdb fed the 5' RACE reads into MiXCR, producing one record per CDR3 protein. The sample includes about 730,000 distinct CDR3 sequences, roughly 44% seen only once; the top ten take approximately 22%. Source material: blood. These receptors all stem from a woman in her fifties or sixties in good health.

The V and J genes are TRBV20-1 and TRBJ2-5, with D possibly matching TRBD1 (6 bases). TRBJ2-7 explains the end of the DNA better; the J call may be wrong. Germline V gene sequence: CDR1 DFQATT, CDR2 SNEGSKA (reference sequence). There are 13 residues in the CDR3. CDR3 residues: CSATLAGGHEQYF. The CDR3, as DNA: TGCAGTGCTACCCTAGCTGGGGGCCACGAGCAGTACTTC.

With respect to this clonotype: Possible read error: a much larger clone is one base away. This chain connects TRBV4-3 to TRBJ2-5; D is perhaps TRBD2 (6 bases). Trimming took 0 bases from V and 11 from J, leaving 19 bases between them. The CDR3 totals 15 residues. Germline-derived CDR1 and CDR2 are LGHNA and YSLEER. The CDR3, as DNA: TGCGCCAGCAGCCAAGAACCCGGGAGTGGGCGTGAGCAGTACTTC. This sequence encodes CASSQEPGSGREQYF.

The chain joins TRBV9 to TRBJ2-7, with D maybe TRBD2 (5 bases). This CDR3 is 15 amino acids long. Germline V gene data show CDR1 as SGDLS and CDR2 as YYNGEE. V lost 0 bases to trimming and J lost 7 bases, with 17 bases between them. As DNA, the CDR3 is TGTGCCAGCAGCGTAGGGCCTAGCCCAACTAATGAGCAGTACTTC. This codes for CASSVGPSPTNEQYF. The full variable domain, completed using reference TRBV9 and TRBJ2-7, is DSGVTQTPKHLITATGQRVTLRCSPRSGDLSVYWYQQSLDQGLQFLIQYYNGEERAKGNILERFSAQQFPDLHSELNLSSLELGDSALYFCASSVGPSPTNEQYFGPGTRLTVT.

The chain couples TRBV4-3 to TRBJ2-7, with D tentatively TRBD2 (6 bases). V lost 0 bases, J lost 6 bases, and 12 bases lay in between. The CDR3 totals 14 residues. From germline, CDR1 is LGHNA and CDR2 YSLEER. The DNA for the CDR3 is TGCGCCAGCAGCCAAGATACTAGCAGCGGCGAGCAGTACTTC. As protein: CASSQDTSSGEQYF.

Comment on this clonotype: This clone may be a read error of a much larger clone one base away. The chain recombines TRBV6-1 with TRBJ1-2; D is undetermined. Germline V gene lookup returns CDR1 MNHNS and CDR2 SASEGT. This CDR3 has 12 residues. The CDR3 bases are TGTGCCAGCAGTGGACTTAACTATAGCTACACCTTC. Its translation is CASSGLNYSYTF.

V usage is TRBV3-1 and J usage is TRBJ2-1; D possibly matches TRBD1 or TRBD2 (5 bases each). In germline, CDR1 is LGHDT, CDR2 YNNKEL (reference sequence). V lost 3 bases, J lost 11 bases, and 11 bases lay in between. CDR3 length equals 12 residues. The CDR3 region is CASSQGQTKQFF. The CDR3 nucleotides read TGTGCCAGCAGCCAGGGGCAGACTAAGCAGTTCTTC.

On this clonotype itself: A much larger clone differs from this one at a single base, so this may be a read error. This chain joins TRBV2 and TRBJ2-5, with a tentative D call TRBD2 (5 bases). The CDR3 contains 11 residues. The germline CDR1 and CDR2 sequences are SNHLY and FYNNEI. V lost 4 bases, J lost 11 bases, and 11 bases lay in between. CDR3 nucleotides: TGTGCCAGCAGTGTTGTCGGGGAGCAGTACTTC. This sequence encodes CASSVVGEQYF.

This clonotype was recorded many times. The chain carries TRBV9 and TRBJ2-7; tentatively, D is TRBD1 or TRBD2 (6 bases each). This CDR3 contains 12 residues. Germline assignment: CDR1 SGDLS and CDR2 YYNGEE. V was pared by 4 bases and J by 4 bases, with 9 bases between. CDR3 nucleotide sequence: TGTGCCAGCAGCAGGGGGAGGTACGAGCAGTACTTC. Protein: CASSRGRYEQYF.

The V and J genes are TRBV12-3 or TRBV12-4 and TRBJ2-7; TRBD1 matches 8 bases. There are 13 residues in the CDR3. With 2 bases clipped from V and 6 bases from J, the junction kept 3 bases outside the gene matches. CDR3 nucleotides: TGTGCCAGCAGTTTAAGGGGGACAGGCGAGCAGTACTTC. Protein: CASSLRGTGEQYF.

The V and J genes are TRBV10-3 and TRBJ2-6; TRBD1 agrees at 10 bases. The CDR3 totals 16 residues. From germline, CDR1 is ENHRY and CDR2 SYGVKD. CDR3 bases: TGTGCGATCGGGACAGGGGAGGGAACTGGGGCCAACGTCCTGACTTTC. Translation: CAIGTGEGTGANVLTF.

This rearrangement joins TRBV18 to TRBJ2-3; D possibly corresponds to TRBD1 (5 bases). The germline CDR1 and CDR2 sequences are KGHSH and LQKENI. This CDR3 spans 15 amino acids. Trimming shortened V by 1 base and J by 0 bases, and 8 bases separated the two germline ends. The CDR3 region has the DNA TGTGCCAGCTCACCACTGACAGCCAGCACAGATACGCAGTATTTT. The encoded protein is CASSPLTASTDTQYF.

Turning to this clonotype: It may be a read error: a sequence one base away is much more abundant. The chain employs TRBV7-2 and TRBJ1-5; TRBD1 is a possible D gene (5 bases). The germline CDR1 and CDR2 sequences are SGHTA and FQGNSA. V gave up 8 bases and J gave up 12 bases, with 23 bases separating them. There are 14 residues in the CDR3. CDR3 coding DNA: TGTGCCAGCGGCCACTCTTTTGGGGACTTAGACCAGCATTTT. This sequence encodes CASGHSFGDLDQHF.

CDR3: CSAKKQQGSDEQFF. The CDR3 region has the DNA TGCAGTGCTAAAAAACAACAGGGTTCCGACGAGCAGTTCTTC. The V and J genes are TRBV20-1 and TRBJ2-1; a weak D match, TRBD1 (6 bases). This CDR3 is built from 14 residues. Germline values: CDR1 DFQATT, CDR2 SNEGSKA (reference sequence). V dropped 4 bases and J dropped 10 bases, with 20 bases sitting between them.

The chain carries TRBV20-1 and TRBJ2-5; unclear D gene. TRBJ2-7 explains the end of the DNA better; the J call may be wrong. From germline, CDR1 is DFQATT and CDR2 SNEGSKA (reference sequence). CDR3 length: 14 amino acids. In DNA form, the CDR3 reads TGCAGTGCTAAGCCCCCATCGCGGAACTACGAGCAGTACTTC. Protein product: CSAKPPSRNYEQYF.

The chain recombines TRBV20-1 with TRBJ2-3; 7 nucleotides match TRBD2. The CDR3 runs 13 residues. Germline lookup yields CDR1 DFQATT and CDR2 SNEGSKA (reference sequence). With 3 bases clipped from V and 1 base from J, the junction kept 1 base outside the gene matches. The CDR3 sequence: CSASREGTDTQYF. CDR3 DNA: TGCAGTGCTAGCCGGGAGGGCACAGATACGCAGTATTTT.

This clonotype was seen a few times. This rearrangement joins TRBV7-3 to TRBJ1-2; D is ambiguous. The CDR3 spans 14 residues. Germline V gives CDR1 SGHTA, CDR2 FQGTGA. V was shortened by 1 base and J by 6 bases, with 12 bases between the two germline ends. As DNA, the CDR3 is TGTGCCAGCAGCTTAAATGTCGGAGGAGATGGCTACACCTTC. This codes for CASSLNVGGDGYTF.

The chain combines TRBV5-1 with TRBJ2-7; D may be TRBD2 (5 bases). Deletions cut 0 bases from V and 3 bases from J, with 7 bases between. From germline, CDR1 is SGHRS and CDR2 YFSETQ. This CDR3 has 13 residues. CDR3 region: CASSLEGLYEQYF. The CDR3 coding sequence is TGCGCCAGCAGCTTGGAAGGACTCTACGAGCAGTACTTC. The complete variable domain, with remaining parts taken from reference TRBV5-1 and TRBJ2-7, reads KAGVTQTPRYLIKTRGQQVTLSCSPISGHRSVSWYQQTPGQGLQFLFEYFSETQRNKGNFPGRFSGRQFSNSRSEMNVSTLELGDSALYLCASSLEGLYEQYFGPGTRLTVT.

The rearrangement joins TRBV10-3 to TRBJ1-2; D is unresolved. V shed 10 bases and J shed 4 bases, with 22 bases lying between them. CDR3 length: 15 amino acids. CDR1 and CDR2 (germline): ENHRY, SYGVKD. The CDR3 DNA is TGTGCCACCAATCCTTTCGACGAGGCCCCCTATGGCTACACCTTC. It specifies CATNPFDEAPYGYTF.

The rearrangement joins TRBV2 to TRBJ1-3; 7 bases agree with TRBD1. Germline V gene sequence: CDR1 SNHLY, CDR2 FYNNEI. V gave up 6 bases and J gave up 0 bases; unmatched junction bases: 5. The CDR3 is 15 amino acids. As DNA, the CDR3 is TGTGCCAGCAGAGACAGGGAGATCTCTGGAAACACCATATATTTT. Encoded protein: CASRDREISGNTIYF.

The CDR3 sequence is CAWTSGVLDEQFF. CDR3 bases: TGTGCCTGGACTAGCGGGGTTTTGGATGAGCAGTTCTTC. The rearrangement uses TRBV30 and TRBJ2-1; 9 nucleotides line up with TRBD2. Trimming cost V 4 bases and J 8 bases; bases outside gene matches: 6. The CDR3 loop spans 13 amino acids. CDR1 and CDR2 from the germline V gene are GTSNPN and SVGIG (reference sequence).

This sequence joins TRBV7-2 and TRBJ2-7; TRBD2 agrees at 8 bases. V gave up 5 bases and J gave up 2 bases; unmatched junction bases: 8. The CDR3 length is 15 residues. Looked up from germline, CDR1 is SGHTA and CDR2 is FQGNSA. This CDR3 reads CASSTDIAGTYEQYF. CDR3 nucleotides: TGTGCCAGCAGCACCGACATAGCGGGAACCTACGAGCAGTACTTC.